The sample holds a few counts of the clone carrying this TCR beta chain. The antigen is unknown. These data come from a study of T-cell memory formation after mild COVID-19. In the study overall: There were largely donor-specific TCR clusters. Overall study findings and caveats: Memory cells collected pre-infection included some clones that later responded, suggesting cross-reactive memory joined.

The CDR3 is 15 residues long. The germline V gene has CDR1 MNHEY and CDR2 SVGAGI. V lost 3 bases, J lost 8 bases, and 7 bases stayed unmatched. TCRdb re-called the 5' RACE reads through MiXCR, storing one row per CDR3 protein. The sample records 120,000 to 150,000 distinct CDR3 sequences, about 19% being singletons. Sequenced material: PBMCs or a T cell subset sorted from them (not recorded which). This sequence was found in an adult woman who had mild COVID-19 (a few samples of this study predate the infection). Cell type and time point are not known. The chain is built from TRBV6-5 and TRBJ1-4, with 9 bases aligning to TRBD1. The DNA for the CDR3 is TGTGCCAGCAGTTATAACCCGACAGGGGGAGAAAAACTGTTTTTT. It yields the protein CASSYNPTGGEKLFF.